What follows describes a single TCR beta chain. No antigen is known for it. These data belong to a study of cytomegalovirus exposure and HLA in healthy donors. Whole-study findings and limits: Certain sequence variants were highly shared and formed a cluster, and this cluster was likely a sequencing artifact. Most sequenced TCRs were rare (though some public TCRs occurred in many donors). TCR beta V- and J-gene trimming was later associated with a missense DCLRE1C variant. Associated with HLA alleles at 0.05 false discovery rate in a later analysis were 16,951 TCR beta sequences.

In the PCR, 60 Vbeta and 13 Jbeta primers were used. Using immunoSEQ multiplex PCR, the repertoire was profiled, and TCRdb retains in-frame clones only, with some absent. Of around 65,000 clones detected, around three quarters appear once; the ten largest clones hold roughly 4%. This CDR3 spans 17 amino acids. Trimming cost V 2 bases and J 2 bases, with 22 bases left between them. CDR1 is GTSNPN and CDR2 is SVGIG in the germline V gene (reference sequence). The origin of this receptor is a woman in her 30s in good health and CMV-seronegative. The sample taken for sequencing was PBMCs. This rearrangement joins TRBV30 to TRBJ2-7, with a tentative D call TRBD2 (6 bases). CDR3 DNA sequence: TGTGCCTGGAGTAACGCCGGGTGGGGGGTCGTCCCCTACGAGCAGTACTTC. As protein: CAWSNAGWGVVPYEQYF.